Shown below are 26 T cell receptor beta chains from a single sample sequenced in a study of control samples from healthy donors and cancer patients. The assay was immunoSEQ multiplex PCR, and TCRdb's table has in-frame clones only and misses some. The top ten hold approximately 2.9% of the sample, which has 130,000 to 150,000 clones, approximately 92% seen once. Sequencing used blood. Every receptor here comes from a man aged 25-40 years in good health.

The chain couples TRBV23-1 to TRBJ1-1, with 10 bases identical to TRBD1. TRBV23-1 is annotated as an ORF whose role is uncertain. This CDR3 comprises 15 residues. With V trimmed by 4 bases and J by 4 bases, 6 bases remained unmatched. The chain's CDR3 is CASSPDRGYLTEAFF. CDR3 DNA: TGCGCCAGCAGTCCGGACAGGGGGTATCTCACTGAAGCTTTCTTT.

The V and J genes are TRBV20-1 and TRBJ2-7; TRBD1 matches at 7 bases. Germline CDR1 reads DFQATT; CDR2 reads SNEGSKA (reference sequence). The V gene end was trimmed by 3 bases and the J gene end by 3 bases; junction bases not matched to a gene: 8. This CDR3 region has 14 residues. Here the CDR3 reads CSASGRGIIYEQYF. The DNA of the CDR3 is TGCAGTGCTAGTGGCAGGGGGATCATCTACGAGCAGTACTTC.

The V gene is TRBV5-5, the J gene TRBJ2-7; 11 nucleotides align to TRBD2. With 4 bases clipped from V and 4 bases from J, the junction kept 7 bases outside the gene matches. The CDR3 is 15 residues long. The germline V gene has CDR1 SGHKS and CDR2 YYEKEE (reference sequence). CDR3 loop: CASSVPSGGKYEQYF. DNA of the CDR3: TGTGCCAGCAGCGTTCCTAGCGGGGGGAAATACGAGCAGTACTTC.

The rearrangement uses TRBV29-1 and TRBJ2-7; D unclear. Trimming shortened V by 0 bases and J by 1 base, and 13 bases separated the two germline ends. Germline CDR1 reads SQVTM; CDR2 reads ANQGSEA. The CDR3 sequence is 15 residues long. In DNA form, the CDR3 reads TGCAGCGTTGAAGATTGGGCAGGCCAATCCTACGAGCAGTACTTC. Translated: CSVEDWAGQSYEQYF.

The V gene is TRBV5-4, the J gene TRBJ2-7; D unresolved. Trimming pared 0 bases from V and 5 bases from J, leaving 15 bases between. This CDR3 contains 15 residues. Germline-derived CDR1 and CDR2 are SGHNT and YYREEE (reference sequence). CDR3 region: CASSLDSMSVDEQYF. The CDR3 DNA reads as TGTGCCAGCAGCTTGGACAGCATGAGTGTCGACGAGCAGTACTTC.

The chain employs TRBV9 and TRBJ2-7; the D gene could be TRBD1 or TRBD2 (5 bases each). Germline CDR1 is SGDLS and CDR2 is YYNGEE. The CDR3 loop spans 14 amino acids. Trimming cost V 0 bases and J 3 bases, with 10 bases left between them. The CDR3 sequence is CASSVEGSSYEQYF. In DNA form, the CDR3 reads TGTGCCAGCAGCGTAGAGGGGAGCAGCTACGAGCAGTACTTC. Full variable domain (rest looked up from reference TRBV9 and TRBJ2-7): DSGVTQTPKHLITATGQRVTLRCSPRSGDLSVYWYQQSLDQGLQFLIQYYNGEERAKGNILERFSAQQFPDLHSELNLSSLELGDSALYFCASSVEGSSYEQYFGPGTRLTVT.

The J gene is TRBJ1-2, the V gene TRBV19; D not resolved. V was shortened by 3 bases and J by 7 bases, with 9 bases between the two germline ends. The CDR3 covers 12 residues. CDR1 LNHDA and CDR2 SQIVND come from the germline V gene (reference sequence). CDR3 loop: CASSMGAFGYTF. DNA for the CDR3: TGTGCCAGTAGTATGGGAGCATTTGGCTACACCTTC.

This clone showed up just a few times. V gene TRBV7-9 combines with J gene TRBJ2-1; D call uncertain. The length of the CDR3 is 13 residues. From germline, CDR1 is SEHNR and CDR2 FQNEAQ (reference sequence). Trimming took 0 bases from V and 7 from J, leaving 7 bases between them. In nucleotides, the CDR3 is TGTGCCAGCAGCTTAGCGGGCCAAAATGAGCAGTTCTTC. This gives the protein CASSLAGQNEQFF.

This clone was picked up one time. V gene TRBV27 combines with J gene TRBJ1-5, with D hard to call. Germline lookup yields CDR1 MNHEY and CDR2 SMNVEV (reference sequence). Trimming pared 3 bases from V and 2 bases from J, leaving 8 bases between. The CDR3 is 14 amino acids. The CDR3 DNA follows: TGTGCCAGCAGTTTGATGTTTGGCAATCAGCCCCAGCATTTT. It translates to CASSLMFGNQPQHF.

The chain joins TRBV19 to TRBJ1-2; maybe TRBD1 (5 bases). The ends were cut back, 4 bases at V and 5 bases at J, with 26 bases in the middle. Germline V lookup: CDR1 LNHDA, CDR2 SQIVND (reference sequence). This CDR3 spans 18 amino acids. DNA for the CDR3: TGTGCCAGTAGTAATGACTCGATTTTTCGCCTGGAGGGGTATGGCTACACCTTC. Its translation: CASSNDSIFRLEGYGYTF.

This chain uses TRBV7-8 with TRBJ1-6; D is unclear. Germline V gene data show CDR1 as SGHVS and CDR2 as FQNEAQ. The CDR3 spans 14 residues. With 2 bases removed from V and 5 bases from J, the gap between germline ends came to 7 bases. The CDR3 DNA sequence: TGTGCCAGCAGCTTAAGCGGGGATAATTCACCCCTCCACTTT. It codes for CASSLSGDNSPLHF.

The chain has TRBV25-1 and TRBJ2-6, with 8 positions matching TRBD1. J lost 0 bases, V lost 4 bases, and 2 bases had no gene match. Germline CDR1 and CDR2: MGHDK and SYGVNS. This CDR3 is built from 16 residues. In nucleotides, the CDR3 is TGTGCCAGCAGTGCTACAGGGGGCTCTGGGGCCAACGTCCTGACTTTC. It yields the protein CASSATGGSGANVLTF.

This chain links TRBV24-1 with TRBJ1-1; perhaps TRBD1 as D (5 bases). Germline V gives CDR1 KGHDR, CDR2 SFDVKD. CDR3 length: 17 amino acids. Trimming pared 1 base from V and 0 bases from J, leaving 14 bases between. This CDR3 reads CATSDLTGIAMNTEAFF. The CDR3 DNA sequence: TGTGCCACCAGTGATTTAACAGGAATAGCCATGAACACTGAAGCTTTCTTT.

V usage is TRBV24-1 and J usage is TRBJ1-2; D is uncertain. The length of the CDR3 is 12 residues. Germline V gene data show CDR1 as KGHDR and CDR2 as SFDVKD. The ends were cut back, 3 bases at V and 2 bases at J, with 3 bases in the middle. Here the CDR3 reads CATSDPNYGYTF. Here the CDR3 DNA reads TGTGCCACCAGTGATCCAAACTATGGCTACACCTTC.

Note on this clone: A far larger clone is a single base away, which makes a read error likely. The chain has TRBV7-8 and TRBJ1-1; D remains ambiguous. Germline CDR1 SGHVS, CDR2 FQNEAQ. The V end was cut by 1 base, the J end by 6 bases, with 6 bases between. The CDR3 covers 12 residues. The CDR3 loop reads CASSLGAAEAFF. The CDR3 bases are TGTGCCAGCAGCTTAGGGGCCGCTGAAGCTTTCTTT.

The chain employs TRBV5-6 and TRBJ1-1; D is unclear. The V end was cut by 3 bases, the J end by 1 base, with 4 bases between. Germline CDR1 reads SGHDT; CDR2 reads YYEEEE. The CDR3 contains 12 residues. The CDR3 loop is CASSWKNTEAFF. Written as DNA, the CDR3 is TGTGCCAGCAGCTGGAAGAACACTGAAGCTTTCTTT.

The chain has TRBV6-4 and TRBJ2-2, with 13 positions matching TRBD2. The length of the CDR3 is 15 residues. Germline assignment: CDR1 MRHNA and CDR2 SNTAGT. J was trimmed by 4 bases and V by 7 bases; bases with no gene match: 3. For the CDR3, the DNA is TGTGCCAGCAACGGACTAGCGGGGGTCACCGGGGAGCTGTTTTTT. This sequence encodes CASNGLAGVTGELFF.

The rearrangement joins TRBV6-4 to TRBJ2-1, with 8 bases lining up with TRBD2. The CDR3 is 16 amino acids. Looked up from germline, CDR1 is MRHNA and CDR2 is SNTAGT. V dropped 3 bases and J dropped 4; count of bases not matched to a gene: 8. The CDR3 DNA is TGTGCCAGCAGTGAGAAGGTACTAGCGGATTACAATGAGCAGTTCTTC. Its translation: CASSEKVLADYNEQFF.

This chain connects TRBV5-1 to TRBJ2-1, with TRBD2 matching 8 bases. Trimming removed 3 bases from V and 0 bases from J; junction bases left unmatched: 2. The germline gives CDR1 SGHRS, CDR2 YFSETQ. The CDR3 totals 15 residues. In DNA, the CDR3 is TGCGCCAGCAGCTATCGGGGGGGCTCCTACAATGAGCAGTTCTTC. Residues: CASSYRGGSYNEQFF.

This clone was seen only once. J is TRBJ2-1 and V is TRBV4-1, with D perhaps matching TRBD1 (6 bases). The germline V and J ends were trimmed by 0 bases and 4 bases, with 13 bases remaining between them. The CDR3 consists of 16 residues. Germline CDR1 is MGHRA and CDR2 is YSYEKL. The CDR3 reads CASSQDIQGAYNEQFF. CDR3 DNA: TGCGCCAGCAGCCAAGATATACAGGGCGCTTACAATGAGCAGTTCTTC.

A note on this clone: Other DNA sequences from this sample encode an identical CDR3 as well. The chain couples TRBV5-1 to TRBJ2-3; maybe TRBD2 (6 bases). CDR3 length: 13 residues. Germline loops: CDR1 SGHRS, CDR2 YFSETQ. Between the trimmed V and J ends, which lost 0 bases and 4 bases, there was a span of 6 bases. CDR3 bases: TGCGCCAGCAGCTTGGCGGGGGCAGATACGCAGTATTTT. Protein product: CASSLAGADTQYF.

The chain links TRBV11-2 to TRBJ2-3, with D possibly matching TRBD2 (5 bases). The CDR3 spans 15 residues. Germline lookup yields CDR1 SGHAT and CDR2 FQNNGV. V was pared by 0 bases and J by 3 bases, with 10 bases between. The CDR3 DNA sequence: TGTGCCAGCAGCTTAGATGGCAGGAGGACAGATACGCAGTATTTT. This translates into CASSLDGRRTDTQYF.

The chain links TRBV19 to TRBJ2-3; D unclear. There are 14 residues in the CDR3. The ends were cut back, 6 bases at V and 3 bases at J, with 13 bases in the middle. CDR1 LNHDA and CDR2 SQIVND come from the germline V gene (reference sequence). The CDR3 here is CASSPYGETDTQYF. CDR3 coding DNA: TGTGCCAGTAGCCCCTACGGAGAGACAGATACGCAGTATTTT.

This chain joins TRBV23-1 and TRBJ2-2; D is unclear. TRBV23-1 is marked as an open reading frame, function uncertain. The CDR3 covers 14 residues. Trimming removed 10 bases from V and 0 bases from J, with 12 bases in between. The CDR3 here is CATATVSNTGELFF. The CDR3 bases are TGCGCCACCGCGACGGTCTCGAACACCGGGGAGCTGTTTTTT.

The rearrangement uses TRBV29-1 and TRBJ1-1; D ambiguous. The length of the CDR3 is 10 residues. The germline CDR1 and CDR2 sequences are SQVTM and ANQGSEA. Trimming removed 4 bases at V and 11 bases at J, with 11 bases between. CDR3 region: CSVGPGGAFF. The CDR3 bases are TGCAGCGTTGGACCTGGTGGGGCTTTCTTT.

At least ten counts were recorded for this clone. The chain couples TRBV10-2 to TRBJ1-5; D possibly corresponds to TRBD1 (5 bases). CDR1 and CDR2 (germline): WSHSY, SAAADI. This CDR3 spans 13 amino acids. V was clipped by 3 bases and J by 6 bases, with 9 bases between them. The CDR3: CASSDRVAQPQHF. In DNA form, the CDR3 reads TGCGCCAGCAGTGACAGGGTCGCTCAGCCCCAGCATTTT.